Listed here are 11 T cell receptor beta chains from one sample, sequenced in a study of siplizumab effects on memory and regulatory T cells. TCRdb's table, derived via immunoSEQ multiplex PCR, lists solely in-frame clones and lacks some. The data hold about 87,000 clones, with 80% to 90% observed a single time. Sequencing used Tregs sorted from blood. The origin of the receptors is a human donor in good health.

J is TRBJ2-1 and V is TRBV18, with 14 bases that match TRBD2. Germline lookup yields CDR1 KGHSH and CDR2 LQKENI. V dropped 3 bases and J dropped 10; count of bases not matched to a gene: 11. The CDR3 sequence is 17 residues long. CDR3 protein: CASSPSTGTSGGLEQFF. The CDR3, as DNA: TGTGCCAGCTCACCGTCAACCGGGACTAGCGGGGGCCTGGAGCAGTTCTTC.

The chain employs TRBV6-5 and TRBJ2-7; D not certain. CDR1 MNHEY and CDR2 SVGAGI come from the germline V gene. V lost 5 bases to trimming and J lost 6 bases, with 17 bases between them. The CDR3 has 14 amino acids. The DNA for the CDR3 is TGTGCCAGCAGTACCCGACTCGACTCCACCGAGCAGTACTTC. This encodes CASSTRLDSTEQYF.

The chain recombines TRBV7-2 with TRBJ2-7; D ambiguous. CDR3 length equals 12 residues. In germline, CDR1 is SGHTA, CDR2 FQGNSA. V lost 4 bases to trimming and J lost 3 bases, with 7 bases between them. The CDR3 loop is CASSSLGYEQYF. The CDR3 DNA is TGTGCCAGCAGCTCTCTTGGCTACGAGCAGTACTTC.

CDR3 in amino acids: CASSSGTGGMNTEAFF. CDR3 coding DNA: TGTGCCAGCAGTTCCGGGACAGGGGGCATGAACACTGAAGCTTTCTTT. The rearrangement uses TRBV2 and TRBJ1-1; 12 nucleotides match TRBD1. The CDR3 is 16 amino acids. Germline assignment: CDR1 SNHLY and CDR2 FYNNEI. V shed 5 bases, J shed 0 bases, and the junction held 4 bases outside the gene matches.

The V call is TRBV28, the J call TRBJ2-1; TRBD1 matches 7 bases. Germline V CDR1 and CDR2: MDHEN, SYDVKM. The CDR3 contains 15 residues. V lost 10 bases and J lost 7; bases outside the gene matches: 16. The CDR3 loop reads CAIQGATTGWNEQFF. The CDR3 DNA sequence: TGTGCCATCCAAGGCGCCACGACAGGGTGGAATGAGCAGTTCTTC.

This clone occurred a few times. J is TRBJ1-2 and V is TRBV5-4, with D perhaps TRBD1 (5 bases). Germline values: CDR1 SGHNT, CDR2 YYREEE (reference sequence). V was shortened by 4 bases and J by 5 bases, with 6 bases between the two germline ends. CDR3 length equals 11 residues. The CDR3 DNA sequence: TGTGCCAGCAGCCCAGGGTATGGCTACACCTTC. Translating gives CASSPGYGYTF. Combining the CDR3 with reference TRBV5-4 and TRBJ1-2 gives the whole variable domain ETGVTQSPTHLIKTRGQQVTLRCSSQSGHNTVSWYQQALGQGPQFIFQYYREEENGRGNFPPRFSGLQFPNYSSELNVNALELDDSALYLCASSPGYGYTFGSGTRLTVV.

This chain joins TRBV11-2 and TRBJ1-4; D unclear. The CDR3 contains 15 residues. Trimming shortened V by 5 bases and J by 7 bases, and 17 bases separated the two germline ends. Germline assignment: CDR1 SGHAT and CDR2 FQNNGV. The CDR3 DNA reads as TGTGCCAGCAGCCCGCGACGGCGTGAAGGTGAAAAACTGTTTTTT. Residues: CASSPRRREGEKLFF.

This clone has only a few counts. This chain links TRBV9 with TRBJ1-2, with TRBD1 matching over 9 bases. This CDR3 has 15 amino acids. The germline gives CDR1 SGDLS, CDR2 YYNGEE. V trimming: 1 base; J trimming: 6 bases; junction bases outside the gene matches: 7. DNA for the CDR3: TGTGCCAGCAGCGTACCCTCGGGACAGGGTAATGGCTACACCTTC. Protein sequence: CASSVPSGQGNGYTF.

V usage is TRBV6-5 and J usage is TRBJ2-2, with 7 bases lining up with TRBD2. V was pared by 6 bases and J by 5 bases, with 3 bases of the junction left unmatched. The CDR3 consists of 13 residues. Germline values: CDR1 MNHEY, CDR2 SVGAGI. For the CDR3, the DNA is TGTGCCAGCAGCCACGGGGGGACCGGGGAGCTGTTTTTT. Translating it yields CASSHGGTGELFF.

The count of this clone is one. The V gene is TRBV15, the J gene TRBJ1-1, with 8 bases matching TRBD1. The CDR3 is 16 amino acids. Germline trimming cut 1 base from V and 3 bases from J; bases unmatched to any gene: 7. Looked up from germline, CDR1 is LNHNV and CDR2 is YYDKDF (reference sequence). CDR3 DNA sequence: TGTGCCACCAGCAGAGGGCAGGGGGCAAGGGACACTGAAGCTTTCTTT. It encodes CATSRGQGARDTEAFF.

The rearrangement uses TRBV6-5 and TRBJ1-1; D is unresolved. The germline V and J ends were trimmed by 3 bases and 6 bases, with 2 bases remaining between them. The V gene's germline CDR1 is MNHEY and CDR2 SVGAGI. The CDR3 consists of 10 residues. CDR3 protein: CASSYPEAFF. CDR3 DNA sequence: TGTGCCAGCAGTTATCCTGAAGCTTTCTTT.